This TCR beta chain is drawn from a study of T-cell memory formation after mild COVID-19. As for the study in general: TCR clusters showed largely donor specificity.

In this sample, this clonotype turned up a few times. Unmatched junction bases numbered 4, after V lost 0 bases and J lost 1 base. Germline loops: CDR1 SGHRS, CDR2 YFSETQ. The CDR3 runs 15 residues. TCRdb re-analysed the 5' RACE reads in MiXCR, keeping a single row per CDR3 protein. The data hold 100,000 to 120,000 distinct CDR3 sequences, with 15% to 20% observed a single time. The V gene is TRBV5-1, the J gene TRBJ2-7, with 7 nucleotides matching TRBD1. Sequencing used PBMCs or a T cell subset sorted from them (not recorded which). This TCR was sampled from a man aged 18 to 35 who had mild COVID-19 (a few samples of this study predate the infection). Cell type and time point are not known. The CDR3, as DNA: TGCGCCAGCAGCTTGGCCCGGGACAGTTCCTACGAGCAGTACTTC. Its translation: CASSLARDSSYEQYF. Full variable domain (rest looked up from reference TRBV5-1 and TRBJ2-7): KAGVTQTPRYLIKTRGQQVTLSCSPISGHRSVSWYQQTPGQGLQFLFEYFSETQRNKGNFPGRFSGRQFSNSRSEMNVSTLELGDSALYLCASSLARDSSYEQYFGPGTRLTVT.